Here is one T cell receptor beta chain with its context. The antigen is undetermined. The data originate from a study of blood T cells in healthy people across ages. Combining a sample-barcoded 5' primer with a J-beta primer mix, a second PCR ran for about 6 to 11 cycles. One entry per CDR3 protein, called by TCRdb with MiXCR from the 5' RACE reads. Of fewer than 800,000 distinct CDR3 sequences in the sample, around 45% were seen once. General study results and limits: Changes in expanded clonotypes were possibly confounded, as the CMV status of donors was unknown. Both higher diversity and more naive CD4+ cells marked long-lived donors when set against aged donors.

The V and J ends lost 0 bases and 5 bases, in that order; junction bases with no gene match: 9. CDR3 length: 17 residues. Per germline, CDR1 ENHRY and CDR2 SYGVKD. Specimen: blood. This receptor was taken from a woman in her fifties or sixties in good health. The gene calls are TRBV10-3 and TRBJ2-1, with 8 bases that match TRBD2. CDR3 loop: CAISESRGLAGNNEQFF. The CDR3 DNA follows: TGTGCCATCAGTGAGTCGAGAGGGCTAGCGGGTAACAATGAGCAGTTCTTC.